What follows is one T cell receptor beta chain and its context. CD8 cells classed as naive were CD45RO-negative and positively selected for CCR7, excluding terminally differentiated effector memory CD45RA+ cells. The V and J ends lost 0 bases and 0 bases, in that order; junction bases with no gene match: 5. Germline CDR1 is SGHDT and CDR2 is YYEEEE. The CDR3 spans 16 residues. These data come from a study of shared clonotypes between healthy human individuals. Some clones are missing from TCRdb's copy, which holds only in-frame ones; the method was immunoSEQ multiplex PCR. This sample yields around 2,000,000 clones, of which about 95% are seen a single time; more than 0.9% belongs to the top ten.

This TCR came from a man aged 18 to 29 in good health. V gene TRBV5-6 combines with J gene TRBJ1-2, with TRBD1 matching over 7 bases. Sequenced sample: naive CD8+ T cells sorted from blood. CDR3 sequence (DNA): TGTGCCAGCAGCTTGGCTACAGGGGTTACTAACTATGGCTACACCTTC. Its protein is CASSLATGVTNYGYTF.